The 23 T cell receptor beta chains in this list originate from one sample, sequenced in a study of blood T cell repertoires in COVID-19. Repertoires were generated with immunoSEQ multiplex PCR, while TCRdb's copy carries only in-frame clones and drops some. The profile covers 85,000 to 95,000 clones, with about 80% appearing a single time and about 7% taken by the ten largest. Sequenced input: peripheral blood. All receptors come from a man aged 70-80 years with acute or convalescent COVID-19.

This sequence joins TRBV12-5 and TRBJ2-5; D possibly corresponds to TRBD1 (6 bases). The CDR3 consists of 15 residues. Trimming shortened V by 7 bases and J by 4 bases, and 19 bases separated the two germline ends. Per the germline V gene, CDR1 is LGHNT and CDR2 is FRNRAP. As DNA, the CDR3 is TGTGCTAGTGAGGACAGAACCATCACCTCAGAGACCCAGTACTTC. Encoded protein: CASEDRTITSETQYF.

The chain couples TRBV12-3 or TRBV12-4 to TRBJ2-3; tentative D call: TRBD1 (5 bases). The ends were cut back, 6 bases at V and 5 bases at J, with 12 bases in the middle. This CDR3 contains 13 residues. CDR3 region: CASRRTGLDTQYF. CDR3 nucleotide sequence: TGTGCCAGCAGACGTACAGGATTAGATACGCAGTATTTT.

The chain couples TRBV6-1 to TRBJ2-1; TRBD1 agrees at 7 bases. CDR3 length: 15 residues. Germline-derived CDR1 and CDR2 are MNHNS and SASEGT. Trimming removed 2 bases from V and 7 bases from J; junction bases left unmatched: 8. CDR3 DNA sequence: TGTGCCAGCAGTGAACTGACAGGGTATGTAAATGAGCAGTTCTTC. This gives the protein CASSELTGYVNEQFF.

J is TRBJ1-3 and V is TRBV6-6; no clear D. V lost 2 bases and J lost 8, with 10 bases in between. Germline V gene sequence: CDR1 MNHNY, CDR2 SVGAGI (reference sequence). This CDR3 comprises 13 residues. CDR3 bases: TGTGCCAGCAGTTACGGAGGGTGGGACACCATATATTTT. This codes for CASSYGGWDTIYF.

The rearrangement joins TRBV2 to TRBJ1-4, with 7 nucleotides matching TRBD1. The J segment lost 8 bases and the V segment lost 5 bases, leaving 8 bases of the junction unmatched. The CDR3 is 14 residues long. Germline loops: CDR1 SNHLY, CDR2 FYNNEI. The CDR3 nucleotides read TGTGCCAGCAGTTTACAGGGGAGGAGGGAAAAACTGTTTTTT. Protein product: CASSLQGRREKLFF.

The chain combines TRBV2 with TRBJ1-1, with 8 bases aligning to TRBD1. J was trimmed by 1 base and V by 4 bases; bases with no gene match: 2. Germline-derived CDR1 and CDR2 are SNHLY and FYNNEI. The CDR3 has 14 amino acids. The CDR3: CASSGGQGNTEAFF. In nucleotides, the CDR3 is TGTGCCAGCAGTGGCGGACAGGGGAACACTGAAGCTTTCTTT.

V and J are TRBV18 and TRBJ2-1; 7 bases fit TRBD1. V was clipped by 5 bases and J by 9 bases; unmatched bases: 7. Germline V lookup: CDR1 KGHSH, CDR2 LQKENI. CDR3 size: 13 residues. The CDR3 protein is CASSGQVDSEQFF. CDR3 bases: TGTGCCAGCTCAGGACAGGTGGACAGTGAGCAGTTCTTC.

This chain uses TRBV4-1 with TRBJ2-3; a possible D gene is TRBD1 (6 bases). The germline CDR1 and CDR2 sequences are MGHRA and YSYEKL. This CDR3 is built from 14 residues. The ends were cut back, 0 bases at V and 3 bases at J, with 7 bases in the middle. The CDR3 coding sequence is TGCGCCAGCAGCCAAGATACAGGGACAGATACGCAGTATTTT. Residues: CASSQDTGTDTQYF.

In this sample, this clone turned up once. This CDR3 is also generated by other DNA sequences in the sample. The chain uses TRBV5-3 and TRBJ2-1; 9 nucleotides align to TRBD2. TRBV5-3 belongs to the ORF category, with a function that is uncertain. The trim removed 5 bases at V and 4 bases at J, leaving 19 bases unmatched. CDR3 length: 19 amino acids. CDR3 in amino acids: CARSSPGLAGVPKYNEQFF. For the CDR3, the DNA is TGTGCCAGAAGTTCCCCGGGACTAGCAGGGGTCCCCAAATACAATGAGCAGTTCTTC.

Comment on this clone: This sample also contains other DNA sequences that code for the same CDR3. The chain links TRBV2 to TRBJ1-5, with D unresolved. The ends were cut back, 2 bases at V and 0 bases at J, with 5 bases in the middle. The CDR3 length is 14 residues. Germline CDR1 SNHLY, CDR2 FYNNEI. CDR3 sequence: CASSETASNQPQHF. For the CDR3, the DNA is TGTGCCAGCAGTGAAACAGCTAGCAATCAGCCCCAGCATTTT.

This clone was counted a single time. CDR3 amino acids: CASSLTPGQGGEKLFF. The CDR3 DNA reads TGCGCCAGCAGCCTCACACCGGGACAGGGAGGTGAAAAACTGTTTTTT. The chain links TRBV4-1 to TRBJ1-4; 9 positions agree with TRBD1. Trimming cost V 4 bases and J 7 bases; bases outside gene matches: 10. Germline lookup yields CDR1 MGHRA and CDR2 YSYEKL. The CDR3 is 16 amino acids.

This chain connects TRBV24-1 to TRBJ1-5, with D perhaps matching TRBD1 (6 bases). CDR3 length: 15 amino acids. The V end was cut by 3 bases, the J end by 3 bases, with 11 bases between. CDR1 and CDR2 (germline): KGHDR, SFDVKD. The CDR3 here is CATSDGRGNNQPQHF. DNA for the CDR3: TGTGCCACCAGTGATGGGAGGGGGAACAATCAGCCCCAGCATTTT.

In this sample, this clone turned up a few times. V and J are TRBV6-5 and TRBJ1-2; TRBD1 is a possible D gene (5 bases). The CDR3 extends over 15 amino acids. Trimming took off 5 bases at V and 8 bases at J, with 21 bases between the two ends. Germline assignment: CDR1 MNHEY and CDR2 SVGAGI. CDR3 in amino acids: CASSQRAAKGLGYTF. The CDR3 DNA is TGTGCCAGCAGTCAACGGGCCGCGAAGGGGCTAGGCTACACCTTC.

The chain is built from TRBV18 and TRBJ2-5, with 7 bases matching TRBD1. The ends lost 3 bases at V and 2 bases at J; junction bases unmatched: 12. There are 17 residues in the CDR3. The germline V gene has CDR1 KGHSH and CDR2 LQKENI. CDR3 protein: CASSPSSDRASQETQYF. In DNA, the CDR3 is TGTGCCAGCTCACCTTCTTCCGACAGGGCGAGTCAAGAGACCCAGTACTTC. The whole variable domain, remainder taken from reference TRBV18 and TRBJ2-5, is NAGVMQNPRHLVRRRGQEARLRCSPMKGHSHVYWYRQLPEEGLKFMVYLQKENIIDESGMPKERFSAEFPKEGPSILRIQQVVRGDSAAYFCASSPSSDRASQETQYFGPGTRLLVL.

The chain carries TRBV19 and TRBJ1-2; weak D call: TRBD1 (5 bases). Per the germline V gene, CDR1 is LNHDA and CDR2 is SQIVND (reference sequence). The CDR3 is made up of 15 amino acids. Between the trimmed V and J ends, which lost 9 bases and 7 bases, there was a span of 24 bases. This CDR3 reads CASSFFGAVRSGYTF. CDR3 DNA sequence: TGTGCCAGCTCATTTTTTGGGGCCGTACGGAGTGGCTACACCTTC.

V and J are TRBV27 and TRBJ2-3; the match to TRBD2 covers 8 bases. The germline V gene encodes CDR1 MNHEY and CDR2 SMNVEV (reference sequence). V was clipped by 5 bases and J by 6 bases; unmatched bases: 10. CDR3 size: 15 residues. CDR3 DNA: TGTGCCAGCAGTAAACTAGCGGAGGGGGTGGATACGCAGTATTTT. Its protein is CASSKLAEGVDTQYF.

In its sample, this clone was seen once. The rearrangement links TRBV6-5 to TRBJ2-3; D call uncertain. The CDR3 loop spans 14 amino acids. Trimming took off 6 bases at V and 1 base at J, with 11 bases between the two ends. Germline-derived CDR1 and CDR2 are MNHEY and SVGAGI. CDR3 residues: CASRYGAGTDTQYF. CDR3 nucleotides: TGTGCCAGCAGGTACGGAGCCGGCACAGATACGCAGTATTTT.

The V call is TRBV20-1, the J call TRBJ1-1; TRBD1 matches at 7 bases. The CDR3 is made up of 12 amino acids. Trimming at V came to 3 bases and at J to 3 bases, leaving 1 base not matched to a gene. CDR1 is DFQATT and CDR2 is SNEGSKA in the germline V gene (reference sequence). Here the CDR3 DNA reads TGCAGTGCTAGTCAGGGGGACACTGAAGCTTTCTTT. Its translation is CSASQGDTEAFF.

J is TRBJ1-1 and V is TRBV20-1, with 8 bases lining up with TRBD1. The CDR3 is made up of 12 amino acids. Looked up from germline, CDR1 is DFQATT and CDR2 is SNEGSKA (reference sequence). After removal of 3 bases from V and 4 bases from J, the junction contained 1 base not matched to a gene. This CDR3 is CSASQGATEAFF. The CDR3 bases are TGCAGTGCTAGTCAGGGGGCCACTGAAGCTTTCTTT.

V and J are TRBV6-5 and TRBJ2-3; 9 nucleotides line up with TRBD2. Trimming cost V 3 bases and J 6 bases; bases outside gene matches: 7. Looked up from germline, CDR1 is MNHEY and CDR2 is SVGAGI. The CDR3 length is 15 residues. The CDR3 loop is CASSYDGGRADTQYF. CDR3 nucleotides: TGTGCCAGCAGTTATGACGGCGGGAGGGCCGATACGCAGTATTTT.

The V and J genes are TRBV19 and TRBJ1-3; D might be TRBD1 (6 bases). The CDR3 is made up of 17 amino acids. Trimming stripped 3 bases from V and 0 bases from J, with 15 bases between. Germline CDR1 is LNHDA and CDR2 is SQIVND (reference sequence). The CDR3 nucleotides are TGTGCCAGTAGTATTATAAAGGGGGTAACCTCTGGAAACACCATATATTTT. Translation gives CASSIIKGVTSGNTIYF.

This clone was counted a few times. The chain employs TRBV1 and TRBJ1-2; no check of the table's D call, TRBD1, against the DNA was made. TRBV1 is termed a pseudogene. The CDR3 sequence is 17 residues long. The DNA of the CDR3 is TGCACCAGCAGCCCTCCGCGACAGGGGAAATGTAACTATGGCTACACCTTC. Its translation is CTSSPPRQGKCNYGYTF.

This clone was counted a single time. This chain's CDR3 is CASSQNNRVNTEAFF. Written as DNA, the CDR3 is TGTGCCAGCAGCCAAAATAACAGGGTGAACACTGAAGCTTTCTTT. This chain uses TRBV11-2 with TRBJ1-1; a weak D match, TRBD1 (6 bases). Germline V CDR1 and CDR2: SGHAT, FQNNGV. The CDR3 runs 15 residues. V gave up 5 bases and J gave up 0 bases, with 13 bases separating them.